This T cell receptor beta chain was sequenced for a study of blood T cell repertoires in COVID-19. About the study: Samples representing acute and convalescent COVID-19 were sourced from the United States, Italy and Spain. T cells, B-cell-depleted T cells, or PBMCs provided the cDNA or gDNA that served as material.

In the authors' methods: Amplification from reference gene primers served as the basis for estimated nucleated cell counts. Sequencing was performed with immunoSEQ multiplex PCR; in TCRdb, only in-frame clones are kept and a portion is missing. V and J calls and clone size come straight from that table; D and trimming were deduced from the DNA. There are approximately 300,000 clones in the sample; 65% to 85% occur only once, and about 1.2% lies in the top ten. The CDR3 is 14 amino acids. V was cut by 2 bases and J by 6 bases, with 13 bases left in between. Per the germline V gene, CDR1 is MDHEN and CDR2 is SYDVKM.

This chain links TRBV28 with TRBJ1-2; D may be TRBD1 (6 bases). The clonotype originates from a woman aged 50 to 60 with acute or convalescent COVID-19. Sequenced input: peripheral blood. The CDR3: CASSLTGGLNGYTF. The CDR3 nucleotides read TGTGCCAGCAGTTTAACCGGGGGGCTCAATGGCTACACCTTC.